The sample holds a few counts of the clone carrying this T cell receptor beta chain. These data come from a study of T cell responses to AZD1222 COVID-19 vaccine. Assay: immunoSEQ multiplex PCR; the TCRdb copy retains only in-frame clones and omits some. This table has around 160,000 clones, roughly four fifths appearing once. The CDR3 has 13 amino acids. Germline lookup yields CDR1 MDHEN and CDR2 SYDVKM. Trimming stripped 6 bases from V and 4 bases from J, with 12 bases between. The sequences come from peripheral blood, collected on day 0 of MenACWY control vaccination. The sequence derives from an adult in good health. J is TRBJ1-2 and V is TRBV28; D is unclear. Written as DNA, the CDR3 is TGTGCCAGCAGACCCGATGGTGGCTATGGCTACACCTTC. Residues: CASRPDGGYGYTF.